The 3 T cell receptor beta chains presented below share a single source sample, sequenced in a study of OX40 agonist ivuxolimab in advanced cancers. The repertoire was sequenced with immunoSEQ multiplex PCR; TCRdb's copy has only in-frame clones and lacks some. This sample yields approximately 82,000 clones, of which over 80% are seen a single time; approximately 0.85% belongs to the top ten. Source: CD4+ or CD8+ T cells sorted from blood, taken in a trial of the OX40 agonist ivuxolimab. All receptors derive from an adult with an advanced solid tumor such as melanoma, head and neck, liver or kidney cancer.

This chain joins TRBV9 and TRBJ1-2; TRBD1 might be the D (6 bases). Germline CDR1 is SGDLS and CDR2 is YYNGEE. The CDR3 is 14 amino acids. V shed 2 bases and J shed 2 bases, with 10 bases lying between them. The CDR3 region has the DNA TGTGCCAGCAGCGTGGGGGCAGGAAACTATGGCTACACCTTC. Its protein product is CASSVGAGNYGYTF. The full variable domain, with the rest looked up from reference TRBV9 and TRBJ1-2, is DSGVTQTPKHLITATGQRVTLRCSPRSGDLSVYWYQQSLDQGLQFLIQYYNGEERAKGNILERFSAQQFPDLHSELNLSSLELGDSALYFCASSVGAGNYGYTFGSGTRLTVV.

The chain carries TRBV19 and TRBJ2-1, with D maybe TRBD1 (6 bases). CDR3 length: 16 residues. V was trimmed by 6 bases and J by 5 bases, leaving 20 bases between them. CDR1 LNHDA and CDR2 SQIVND come from the germline V gene (reference sequence). As DNA, the CDR3 is TGTGCCAGTAGCAACCCGCTCAGGGGATCCGACAATGAGCAGTTCTTC. Protein: CASSNPLRGSDNEQFF.

The chain has TRBV7-6 and TRBJ2-2; D remains unclear. The CDR3 loop spans 19 amino acids. Trimming shortened V by 4 bases and J by 0 bases, and 21 bases separated the two germline ends. Germline CDR1 SGHVS, CDR2 FNYEAQ. The CDR3 protein is CASSSPPPTFWANTGELFF. The CDR3 DNA follows: TGTGCCAGCAGCTCCCCCCCTCCGACGTTTTGGGCGAACACCGGGGAGCTGTTTTTT. Full variable domain (missing parts from reference TRBV7-6 and TRBJ2-2): GAGVSQSPRYKVTKRGQDVALRCDPISGHVSLYWYRQALGQGPEFLTYFNYEAQQDKSGLPNDRFSAERPEGSISTLTIQRTEQRDSAMYRCASSSPPPTFWANTGELFFGEGSRLTVL.